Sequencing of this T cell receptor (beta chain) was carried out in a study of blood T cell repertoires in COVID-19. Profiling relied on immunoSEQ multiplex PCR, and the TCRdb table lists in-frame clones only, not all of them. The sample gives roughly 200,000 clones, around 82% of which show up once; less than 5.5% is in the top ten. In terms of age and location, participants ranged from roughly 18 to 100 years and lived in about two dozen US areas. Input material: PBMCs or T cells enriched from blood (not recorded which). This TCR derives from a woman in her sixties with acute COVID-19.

In DNA, the CDR3 is TGTGCCATCAGGGCCGGGGGGCAGGAGGTCGATTCACCCCTCCACTTT. It codes for CAIRAGGQEVDSPLHF. The rearrangement links TRBV10-3 to TRBJ1-6, with a tentative D call TRBD1 (6 bases). The CDR3 is 16 residues long. Trimming removed 6 bases from V and 8 bases from J, with 20 bases in between. Germline V lookup: CDR1 ENHRY, CDR2 SYGVKD.